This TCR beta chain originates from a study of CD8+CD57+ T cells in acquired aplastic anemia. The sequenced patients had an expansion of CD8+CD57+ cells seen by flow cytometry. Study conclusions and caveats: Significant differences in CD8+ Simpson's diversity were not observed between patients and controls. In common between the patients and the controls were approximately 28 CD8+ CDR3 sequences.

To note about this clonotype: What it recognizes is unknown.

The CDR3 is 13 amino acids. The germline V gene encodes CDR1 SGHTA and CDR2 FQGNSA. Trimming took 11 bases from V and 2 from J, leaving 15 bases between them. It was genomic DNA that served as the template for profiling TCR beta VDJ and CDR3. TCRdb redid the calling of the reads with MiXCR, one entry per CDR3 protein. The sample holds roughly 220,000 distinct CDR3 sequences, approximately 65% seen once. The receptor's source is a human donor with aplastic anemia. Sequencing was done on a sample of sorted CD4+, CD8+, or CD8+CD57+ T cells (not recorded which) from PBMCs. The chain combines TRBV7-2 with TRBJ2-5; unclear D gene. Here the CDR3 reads CAGTHGRQETQYF. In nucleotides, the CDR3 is TGTGCCGGCACCCACGGACGTCAAGAGACCCAGTACTTC.